This T cell receptor beta chain was recorded in a study of T cells in narcolepsy. Study-level information: Patients with NT1 or NT2 and healthy control donors were enrolled.

Profiling relied on immunoSEQ multiplex PCR, and the TCRdb table lists in-frame clones only, not all of them. The table has roughly 25,000 clones, 85% seen once; the top ten hold roughly 10%. Sequenced input: memory (CD45RA-) CD4+ T cells from blood. The sequence came from a human donor in good health.

CDR3 sequence: CASSIQPGTSSIGYTF. The CDR3 DNA reads as TGTGCCAGCAGCATTCAACCGGGGACCAGTTCTATCGGCTACACCTTC. This chain joins TRBV6-4 and TRBJ1-2; tentative D call: TRBD1 (5 bases). Germline V CDR1 and CDR2: MRHNA, SNTAGT. This CDR3 contains 16 residues. The V gene lost 6 bases and the J gene lost 8 bases, with 25 bases spanning the gap.